The 3 T cell receptor beta chains below were found in one sample sequenced in a study of shared clonotypes between healthy human individuals. Here immunoSEQ multiplex PCR was the method, and the copy in TCRdb shows in-frame clones only, minus some. The sample consists of 2 million to 3 million clones, 80% to 95% of them appearing once. Sequencing was carried out using naive CD4+ T cells from PBMCs. Subset indicated: CD45RA+ positively selected. Receptors originate from a man aged 18 to 30 in good health. Some clones in this sample may be carry-over from other donors' samples.

This sequence joins TRBV19 and TRBJ1-1; tentatively, D is TRBD1 (6 bases). Between the trimmed V and J ends, which lost 6 bases and 1 base, there was a span of 12 bases. The CDR3 loop spans 14 amino acids. Germline CDR1 reads LNHDA; CDR2 reads SQIVND (reference sequence). CDR3 sequence: CASSRGQQNTEAFF. The CDR3 DNA sequence: TGTGCCAGTAGCCGGGGACAACAGAACACTGAAGCTTTCTTT.

The gene calls are TRBV7-2 and TRBJ2-2, with D perhaps TRBD1 (6 bases). V gave up 5 bases and J gave up 3 bases, with 10 bases separating them. CDR1 and CDR2 from the germline V gene are SGHTA and FQGNSA. CDR3 length: 14 amino acids. The CDR3 loop reads CASSPQGHTGELFF. The CDR3 DNA sequence: TGTGCCAGCAGCCCCCAGGGGCACACCGGGGAGCTGTTTTTT.

The V call is TRBV7-9, the J call TRBJ2-7; 13 nucleotides line up with TRBD2. Germline V gene sequence: CDR1 SEHNR, CDR2 FQNEAQ (reference sequence). The length of the CDR3 is 15 residues. Germline trimming cut 2 bases from V and 7 bases from J; bases unmatched to any gene: 5. The CDR3 spells CASSLTSGRAREQYF. The CDR3 nucleotides are TGTGCCAGCAGCTTAACTAGCGGGAGGGCGCGGGAGCAGTACTTC.